These 22 T cell receptor beta chains were sequenced from one sample in a study of T cell responses to AZD1222 COVID-19 vaccine. This table comes from immunoSEQ multiplex PCR, and its TCRdb copy is limited to in-frame clones, with some not included. The sample consists of about 120,000 clones, approximately 90% of them appearing once. Here the sequenced sample was peripheral blood, taken 28 days after the second AZD1222 dose. The receptors shown here come from an adult who received the AZD1222 COVID-19 vaccine.

This clone was counted a few times. V usage is TRBV7-2 and J usage is TRBJ2-1; D may correspond to TRBD1 or TRBD2 (5 bases each). CDR1 and CDR2 from the germline V gene are SGHTA and FQGNSA. V lost 0 bases to trimming and J lost 9 bases, with 12 bases between them. The CDR3 spans 14 residues. The CDR3 region has the DNA TGTGCCAGCAGCTTAGCCGGGACGGTCGGTGAGCAGTTCTTC. This gives the protein CASSLAGTVGEQFF.

This sequence joins TRBV3-1 (or the pseudogene TRBV3-2) and TRBJ1-1, with TRBD1 as a possible D gene (5 bases). CDR3 length equals 14 residues. V was pared by 4 bases and J by 2 bases, with 11 bases between. Germline-derived CDR1 and CDR2 are LGHDT and YNNKEL (reference sequence). CDR3 coding DNA: TGTGCCAGCAGCCTCGGGGCGGGTAACACTGAAGCTTTCTTT. Protein product: CASSLGAGNTEAFF.

The chain uses TRBV11-2 and TRBJ2-3; 13 bases are a match to TRBD2. CDR1 is SGHAT, CDR2 FQNNGV, per germline. V shed 3 bases and J 4 bases; nucleotides not matched to a gene: 7. This CDR3 contains 17 residues. CDR3 nucleotide sequence: TGTGCCAGCAGCTTGTGGACTAGCGGGAGTTTCGCAGATACGCAGTATTTT. As protein: CASSLWTSGSFADTQYF. Combining the CDR3 with reference TRBV11-2 and TRBJ2-3 gives the whole variable domain EAGVAQSPRYKIIEKRQSVAFWCNPISGHATLYWYQQILGQGPKLLIQFQNNGVVDDSQLPKDRFSAERLKGVDSTLKIQPAKLEDSAVYLCASSLWTSGSFADTQYFGPGTRLTVL.

The rearrangement joins TRBV9 to TRBJ2-1; 9 bases are a match to TRBD1. The CDR3 length is 15 residues. Germline values: CDR1 SGDLS, CDR2 YYNGEE. The trim removed 0 bases at V and 7 bases at J, leaving 5 bases unmatched. CDR3 sequence: CASSVAGTGWNEQFF. As DNA, the CDR3 is TGTGCCAGCAGCGTAGCCGGGACAGGGTGGAATGAGCAGTTCTTC.

The chain joins TRBV28 to TRBJ1-2, with TRBD1 matching over 7 bases. CDR3 length equals 15 residues. Germline CDR1 MDHEN, CDR2 SYDVKM. Unmatched junction bases numbered 8, after V lost 6 bases and J lost 1 base. The CDR3 region is CASSRQGAINYGYTF. The CDR3 DNA follows: TGTGCCAGCAGCCGACAGGGTGCGATTAACTATGGCTACACCTTC.

This chain's CDR3 is CASSVNRGAPGRTQYF. In DNA, the CDR3 is TGTGCCAGCAGTGTGAATAGGGGGGCCCCTGGGCGGACCCAGTACTTC. The chain recombines TRBV6-1 with TRBJ2-5; D is possibly TRBD1 or TRBD2 (6 bases each). Trimming stripped 4 bases from V and 7 bases from J, with 22 bases between. CDR1 is MNHNS and CDR2 is SASEGT in the germline V gene. This CDR3 has 16 amino acids.

This clone has more than one count but fewer than ten. The chain carries TRBV7-8 and TRBJ1-3, with D unresolved. CDR1 is SGHVS, CDR2 FQNEAQ, per germline. Trimming took 3 bases from V and 2 from J, leaving 8 bases between them. CDR3 length: 14 residues. In nucleotides, the CDR3 is TGTGCCAGCAGCTTGACGAGTCCTGGAAACACCATATATTTT. Encoded protein: CASSLTSPGNTIYF.

This chain links TRBV3-1 (or the pseudogene TRBV3-2) with TRBJ2-5, with 9 bases matching TRBD1. The CDR3 extends over 15 amino acids. From germline, CDR1 is LGHDT and CDR2 YNNKEL (reference sequence). The J segment lost 1 base and the V segment lost 4 bases, leaving 4 bases of the junction unmatched. The CDR3 spells CASSPGQGIQETQYF. CDR3 in DNA: TGTGCCAGCAGCCCGGGACAGGGAATCCAAGAGACCCAGTACTTC.

This sequence joins TRBV28 and TRBJ2-7, with a tentative D call TRBD1 (6 bases). Per the germline V gene, CDR1 is MDHEN and CDR2 is SYDVKM. The CDR3 totals 17 residues. Deletions cut 3 bases from V and 0 bases from J, with 18 bases between. For the CDR3, the DNA is TGTGCCAGCAGTTTCCAAAAACCCGACAGGAGCTCCTACGAGCAGTACTTC. Its translation is CASSFQKPDRSSYEQYF.

The rearrangement joins TRBV7-2 to TRBJ2-2; TRBD1 matches at 7 bases. After removal of 8 bases from V and 1 base from J, the junction contained 7 bases not matched to a gene. This CDR3 is built from 15 residues. The germline CDR1 and CDR2 sequences are SGHTA and FQGNSA. The CDR3 region has the DNA TGTGCCAGCTCACTGGACAGGCGGAACACCGGGGAGCTGTTTTTT. It specifies CASSLDRRNTGELFF.

This chain joins TRBV6-4 and TRBJ1-5; D gene ambiguous. V was shortened by 6 bases and J by 7 bases, with 16 bases between the two germline ends. The CDR3 sequence is 14 residues long. CDR1 and CDR2 (germline): MRHNA, SNTAGT. This CDR3 is CASSIDLLGQPQHF. The CDR3 region has the DNA TGTGCCAGCAGCATTGACCTCTTGGGGCAGCCCCAGCATTTT.

V gene TRBV19 combines with J gene TRBJ2-1; D remains unclear. The germline gives CDR1 LNHDA, CDR2 SQIVND (reference sequence). The CDR3 contains 15 residues. V lost 3 bases to trimming and J lost 6 bases, with 15 bases between them. CDR3: CASSIFTLASNEQFF. For the CDR3, the DNA is TGTGCCAGTAGTATCTTTACCTTAGCCTCCAATGAGCAGTTCTTC. Using reference TRBV19 and TRBJ2-1 for the parts outside the CDR3, the full variable domain is DGGITQSPKYLFRKEGQNVTLSCEQNLNHDAMYWYRQDPGQGLRLIYYSQIVNDFQKGDIAEGYSVSREKKESFPLTVTSAQKNPTAFYLCASSIFTLASNEQFFGPGTRLTVL.

V and J are TRBV10-2 and TRBJ1-5; 8 bases line up with TRBD1. Germline V gene data show CDR1 as WSHSY and CDR2 as SAAADI. The CDR3 loop spans 14 amino acids. J gave up 7 bases and V 6 bases, and 8 bases lay outside the gene matches. As DNA, the CDR3 is TGCGCCAGCAGCGATGACAGGGGAGCACAGCCCCAGCATTTT. It yields the protein CASSDDRGAQPQHF.

The chain is built from TRBV18 and TRBJ1-5, with D perhaps matching TRBD1 (6 bases). V lost 5 bases and J 4 bases, leaving 15 bases between the germline ends. Germline CDR1 KGHSH, CDR2 LQKENI. CDR3 length: 15 residues. The CDR3 DNA follows: TGTGCCAGCTCAGGTCTCGGGGGGGCGAATCAGCCCCAGCATTTT. Its translation: CASSGLGGANQPQHF.

This clone showed up just once. CDR3 region: CASGLERTVGNSGNTIYF. CDR3 sequence (DNA): TGTGCTAGTGGTTTGGAGCGGACAGTCGGAAACTCTGGAAACACCATATATTTT. V is TRBV12-5 and J is TRBJ1-3, with D possibly matching TRBD1 (6 bases). The CDR3 is 18 amino acids. The germline V gene encodes CDR1 LGHNT and CDR2 FRNRAP. Trimming cost V 1 base and J 0 bases, with 16 bases left between them.

The V and J genes are TRBV6-2 or TRBV6-3 and TRBJ2-2; 9 positions agree with TRBD1. J gave up 3 bases and V 4 bases, and 12 bases lay outside the gene matches. This CDR3 is built from 18 residues. From germline, CDR1 is MNHEY and CDR2 SVGEGT. This CDR3 reads CASSSFRDRVKDTGELFF. In nucleotides, the CDR3 is TGTGCCAGCAGTTCGTTCCGGGACAGGGTAAAGGACACCGGGGAGCTGTTTTTT.

Concerning this clone: One end of the junction is discordant with germline, which a read error may explain. V is TRBV15 and J is TRBJ1-2; TRBD1 matches 11 bases. In germline, CDR1 is LNHNV, CDR2 YYDKDF (reference sequence). The CDR3 totals 16 residues. The CDR3 is CATNRDLGQGGAGYTF. DNA for the CDR3: TGTGCCACCAACAGAGATTTGGGACAGGGGGGTGCGGGCTACACCTTC.

J is TRBJ2-5 and V is TRBV5-1; no clear D gene. The CDR3 has 14 amino acids. The germline gives CDR1 SGHRS, CDR2 YFSETQ. V was clipped by 4 bases and J by 5 bases, with 15 bases between them. The CDR3 DNA reads as TGCGCCAGCAGCGGCTCCGTGGGGTGGGAGACCCAGTACTTC. Residues: CASSGSVGWETQYF.

This chain joins TRBV6-5 and TRBJ1-4, with D perhaps TRBD1 (5 bases). CDR3 size: 13 residues. V was cut by 7 bases and J by 4 bases, with 10 bases left in between. In germline, CDR1 is MNHEY, CDR2 SVGAGI. CDR3 residues: CASIRQYNEKLFF. The CDR3 DNA reads as TGTGCCAGCATCAGACAGTATAATGAAAAACTGTTTTTT.

This rearrangement joins TRBV2 to TRBJ2-3, with D perhaps TRBD1 (5 bases). V was shortened by 8 bases and J by 1 base, with 25 bases between the two germline ends. The CDR3 is 18 amino acids. The germline V gene encodes CDR1 SNHLY and CDR2 FYNNEI. The CDR3 region has the DNA TGTGCCAGCGGACAAACGAAATTTTCGACTGGAGGCACAGATACGCAGTATTTT. Protein: CASGQTKFSTGGTDTQYF.

The V call is TRBV10-3, the J call TRBJ2-3; no firm D call. Trimming removed 2 bases at V and 2 bases at J, with 8 bases between. The V gene's germline CDR1 is ENHRY and CDR2 SYGVKD. This CDR3 has 14 residues. The CDR3 DNA sequence: TGTGCCATCAGTGAGGTACAGCTCACAGATACGCAGTATTTT. It codes for CAISEVQLTDTQYF.

The rearrangement uses TRBV15 and TRBJ2-3, with a tentative D call TRBD1 (5 bases). V lost 0 bases, J lost 4 bases, and 11 bases lay in between. Germline V CDR1 and CDR2: LNHNV, YYDKDF (reference sequence). The length of the CDR3 is 15 residues. The CDR3 reads CATSRDRVLADTQYF. The CDR3 DNA reads TGTGCCACCAGCAGAGACAGGGTGTTAGCAGATACGCAGTATTTT.